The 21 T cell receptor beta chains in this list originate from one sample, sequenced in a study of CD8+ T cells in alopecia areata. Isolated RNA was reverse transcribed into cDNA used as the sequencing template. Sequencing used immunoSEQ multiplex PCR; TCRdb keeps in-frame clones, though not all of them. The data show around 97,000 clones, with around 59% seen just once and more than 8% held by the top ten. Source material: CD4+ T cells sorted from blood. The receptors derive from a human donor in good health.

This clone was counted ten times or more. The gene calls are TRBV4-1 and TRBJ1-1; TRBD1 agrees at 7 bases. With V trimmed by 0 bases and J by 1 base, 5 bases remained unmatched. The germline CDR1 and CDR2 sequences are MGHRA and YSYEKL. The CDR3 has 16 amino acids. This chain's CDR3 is CASSQEWWTGNTEAFF. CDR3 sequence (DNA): TGCGCCAGCAGCCAAGAATGGTGGACAGGGAACACTGAAGCTTTCTTT.

CDR3 residues: CASSLRGGDYEQYF. The CDR3 DNA follows: TGTGCCAGCAGTTTAAGGGGAGGGGACTACGAGCAGTACTTC. The V gene is TRBV27, the J gene TRBJ2-7; 7 bases map to TRBD2. The CDR3 is made up of 14 amino acids. From germline, CDR1 is MNHEY and CDR2 SMNVEV (reference sequence). The trim removed 2 bases at V and 3 bases at J, leaving 4 bases unmatched.

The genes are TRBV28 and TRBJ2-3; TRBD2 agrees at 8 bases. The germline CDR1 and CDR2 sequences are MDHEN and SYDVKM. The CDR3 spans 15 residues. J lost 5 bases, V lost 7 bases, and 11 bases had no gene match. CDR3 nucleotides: TGTGCCAGCATCCCACCGGGGGGGGCCGGAGATACGCAGTATTTT. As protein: CASIPPGGAGDTQYF.

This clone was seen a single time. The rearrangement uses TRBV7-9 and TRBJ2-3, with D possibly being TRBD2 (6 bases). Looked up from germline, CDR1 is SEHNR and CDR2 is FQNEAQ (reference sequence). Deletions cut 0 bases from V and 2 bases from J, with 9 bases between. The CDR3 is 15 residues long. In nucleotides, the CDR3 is TGTGCCAGCAGCTTAGCGGGGGGACCCACAGATACGCAGTATTTT. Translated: CASSLAGGPTDTQYF.

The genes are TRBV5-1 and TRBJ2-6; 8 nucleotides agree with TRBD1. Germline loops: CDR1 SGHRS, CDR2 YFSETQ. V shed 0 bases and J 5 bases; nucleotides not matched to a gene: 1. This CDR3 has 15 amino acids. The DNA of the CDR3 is TGCGCCAGCAGCTTGGGGGACAGGAGGGCCAACGTCCTGACTTTC. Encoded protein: CASSLGDRRANVLTF.

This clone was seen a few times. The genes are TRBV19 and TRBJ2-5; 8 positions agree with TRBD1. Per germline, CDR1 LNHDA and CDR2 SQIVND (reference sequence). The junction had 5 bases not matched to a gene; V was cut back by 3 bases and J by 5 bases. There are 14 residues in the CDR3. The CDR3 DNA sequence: TGTGCCAGTAGTATCCAACAGGGGGGTGAGACCCAGTACTTC. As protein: CASSIQQGGETQYF. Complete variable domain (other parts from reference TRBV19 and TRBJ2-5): DGGITQSPKYLFRKEGQNVTLSCEQNLNHDAMYWYRQDPGQGLRLIYYSQIVNDFQKGDIAEGYSVSREKKESFPLTVTSAQKNPTAFYLCASSIQQGGETQYFGPGTRLLVL.

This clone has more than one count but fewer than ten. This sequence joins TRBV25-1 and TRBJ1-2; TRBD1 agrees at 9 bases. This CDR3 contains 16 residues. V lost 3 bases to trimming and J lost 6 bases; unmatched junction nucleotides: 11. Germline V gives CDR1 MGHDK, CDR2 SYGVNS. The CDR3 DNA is TGTGCCAGCAGTGAGTTCGGCGGGACAGGGAATGATGGCTACACCTTC. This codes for CASSEFGGTGNDGYTF.

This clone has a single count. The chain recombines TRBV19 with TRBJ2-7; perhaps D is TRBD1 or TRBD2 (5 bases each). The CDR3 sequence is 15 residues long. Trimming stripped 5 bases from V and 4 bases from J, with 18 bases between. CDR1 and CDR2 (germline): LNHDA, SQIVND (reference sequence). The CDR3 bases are TGTGCCAGTAGTCCCCGGACCGGGACGGGTTACGAGCAGTACTTC. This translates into CASSPRTGTGYEQYF.

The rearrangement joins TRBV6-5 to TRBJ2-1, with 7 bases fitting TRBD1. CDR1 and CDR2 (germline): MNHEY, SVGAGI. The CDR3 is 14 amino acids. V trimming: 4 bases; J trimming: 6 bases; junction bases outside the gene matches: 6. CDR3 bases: TGTGCCAGCAGTTCGGGACAGATGACCAATGAGCAGTTCTTC. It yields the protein CASSSGQMTNEQFF.

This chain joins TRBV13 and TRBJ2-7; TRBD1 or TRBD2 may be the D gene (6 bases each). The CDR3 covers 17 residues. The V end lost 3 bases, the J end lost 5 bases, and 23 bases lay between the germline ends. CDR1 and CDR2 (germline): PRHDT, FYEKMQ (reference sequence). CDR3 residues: CASSFGGRLGYRDEQYF. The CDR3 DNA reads TGTGCCAGCAGCTTCGGGGGCCGTTTGGGGTATCGGGACGAGCAGTACTTC. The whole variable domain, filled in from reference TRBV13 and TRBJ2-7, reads AAGVIQSPRHLIKEKRETATLKCYPIPRHDTVYWYQQGPGQDPQFLISFYEKMQSDKGSIPDRFSAQQFSDYHSELNMSSLELGDSALYFCASSFGGRLGYRDEQYFGPGTRLTVT.

In nucleotides, the CDR3 is TGTGCCTGGGCGAGCAGCCCCAATCAGCCCCAGCATTTT. Translated: CAWASSPNQPQHF. J is TRBJ1-5 and V is TRBV30; D is uncertain. CDR1 GTSNPN and CDR2 SVGIG come from the germline V gene (reference sequence). Trimming pared 5 bases from V and 3 bases from J, leaving 11 bases between. The CDR3 length is 13 residues.

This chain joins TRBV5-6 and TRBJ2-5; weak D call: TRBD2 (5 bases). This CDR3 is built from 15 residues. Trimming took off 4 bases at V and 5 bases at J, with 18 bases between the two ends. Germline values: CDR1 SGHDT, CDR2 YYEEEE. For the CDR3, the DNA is TGTGCCAGCAGCCGCCGGGGTGGACGGGCCGAGACCCAGTACTTC. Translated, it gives CASSRRGGRAETQYF.

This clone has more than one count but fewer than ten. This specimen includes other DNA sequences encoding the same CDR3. The CDR3 region has the DNA TGTGCCTGGAGTGTACTTAACACCGGGGAGCTGTTTTTT. Translation: CAWSVLNTGELFF. J is TRBJ2-2 and V is TRBV30; no firm D call. This CDR3 has 13 amino acids. The germline V and J ends were trimmed by 0 bases and 2 bases, with 4 bases remaining between them. CDR1 GTSNPN and CDR2 SVGIG come from the germline V gene (reference sequence).

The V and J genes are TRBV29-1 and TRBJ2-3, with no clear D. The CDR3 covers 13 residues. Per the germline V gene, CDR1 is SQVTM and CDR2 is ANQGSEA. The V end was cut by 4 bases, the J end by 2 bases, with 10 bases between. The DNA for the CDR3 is TGCAGCGTTGGAGGCAGACACACAGATACGCAGTATTTT. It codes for CSVGGRHTDTQYF.

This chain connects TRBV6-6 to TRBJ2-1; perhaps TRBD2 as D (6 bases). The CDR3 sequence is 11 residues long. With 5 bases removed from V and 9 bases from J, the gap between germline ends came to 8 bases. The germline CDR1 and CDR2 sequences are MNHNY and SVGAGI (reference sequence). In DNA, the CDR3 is TGTGCCAGCAGTCCGCGGGGTGAGCAGTTCTTC. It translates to CASSPRGEQFF.

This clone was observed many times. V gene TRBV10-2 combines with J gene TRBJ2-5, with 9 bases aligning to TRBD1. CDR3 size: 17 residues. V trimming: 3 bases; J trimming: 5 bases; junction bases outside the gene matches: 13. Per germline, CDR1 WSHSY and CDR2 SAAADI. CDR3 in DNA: TGCGCCAGCAGTGAACCAAGGCCACAGGGGGCTATCGAGACCCAGTACTTC. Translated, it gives CASSEPRPQGAIETQYF.

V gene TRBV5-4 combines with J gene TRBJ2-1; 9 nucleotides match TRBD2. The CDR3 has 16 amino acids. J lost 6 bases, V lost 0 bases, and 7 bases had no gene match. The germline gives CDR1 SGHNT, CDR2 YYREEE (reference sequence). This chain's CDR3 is CASSLGRAGGPNEQFF. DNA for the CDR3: TGTGCCAGCAGCTTGGGTAGAGCGGGGGGCCCCAATGAGCAGTTCTTC.

CDR3: CASSYSPMQGYGYTF. CDR3 nucleotide sequence: TGTGCCAGCAGTTACTCCCCCATGCAGGGTTATGGCTACACCTTC. The chain recombines TRBV6-5 with TRBJ1-2; D might be TRBD1 (5 bases). The V gene lost 0 bases and the J gene lost 5 bases, with 13 bases spanning the gap. The CDR3 runs 15 residues. Germline V lookup: CDR1 MNHEY, CDR2 SVGAGI.

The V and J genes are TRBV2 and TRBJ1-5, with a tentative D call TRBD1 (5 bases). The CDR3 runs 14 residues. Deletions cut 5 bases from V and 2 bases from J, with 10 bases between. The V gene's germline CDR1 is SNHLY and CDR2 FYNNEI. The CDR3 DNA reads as TGTGCCAGCAGTAGGGCAGGGCGCAATCAGCCCCAGCATTTT. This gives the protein CASSRAGRNQPQHF.

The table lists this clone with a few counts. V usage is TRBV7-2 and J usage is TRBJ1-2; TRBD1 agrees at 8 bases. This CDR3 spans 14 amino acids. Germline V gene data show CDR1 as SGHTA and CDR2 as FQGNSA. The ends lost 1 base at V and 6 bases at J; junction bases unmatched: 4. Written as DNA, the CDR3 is TGTGCCAGCAGCTTAGGCAGGGGGCAGGATGGCTACACCTTC. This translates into CASSLGRGQDGYTF.

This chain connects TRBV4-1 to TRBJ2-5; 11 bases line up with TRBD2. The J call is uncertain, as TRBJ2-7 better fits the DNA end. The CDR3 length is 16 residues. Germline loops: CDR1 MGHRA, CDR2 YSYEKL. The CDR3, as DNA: TGCGCCAGCAGCCAGTACCTAGCGGGGGGATCCTACGAGCAGTACTTC. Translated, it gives CASSQYLAGGSYEQYF.